Below are 27 T cell receptor beta chains sequenced from a single sample in a study of shared T cell receptors in the human thymus listed by TCRdb under 2021. The protocol used for the library was the immunoSEQ multiplex PCR assay. TCRdb retrieved this table from immuneACCESS and kept in-frame rearrangements only. Not all clones are present; in checked studies, unresolved V genes account for under half, and no reason is known for the remainder. Within this sample are approximately 490,000 clones, with approximately 78% of them counted one time only. The ten top clones hold 0.013% of the sample. The same sample was also studied in work on human thymus T cells.

Sequencing input: thymocytes. The source is a boy under two years old with a congenital heart defect. Donor details come from another sample of the same person, matched by shared clones.

The chain couples TRBV11-3 to TRBJ2-7; 9 nucleotides agree with TRBD2. The CDR3 consists of 14 residues. Germline CDR1 reads SGHNT; CDR2 reads YENEEA. With V trimmed by 1 base and J by 4 bases, 2 bases remained unmatched. CDR3 sequence reads: CASSLGAGGYEQYF. DNA for the CDR3: TGTGCCAGCAGCTTAGGAGCGGGAGGTTACGAGCAGTACTTC.

The chain links TRBV5-6 to TRBJ1-1, with D perhaps TRBD1 (5 bases). Germline CDR1 reads SGHDT; CDR2 reads YYEEEE. The germline V and J ends were trimmed by 5 bases and 0 bases, with 14 bases remaining between them. The CDR3 extends over 15 amino acids. CDR3 nucleotide sequence: TGTGCCAGCAGTCATCGACAGCCCTTGAACACTGAAGCTTTCTTT. Translation gives CASSHRQPLNTEAFF.

This chain connects TRBV9 to TRBJ2-2, with 7 bases lining up with TRBD1. The CDR3 consists of 14 residues. Germline CDR1 SGDLS, CDR2 YYNGEE. V shed 0 bases, J shed 7 bases, and the junction held 3 bases outside the gene matches. The CDR3 region is CASSVAGGIGELFF. CDR3 DNA sequence: TGTGCCAGCAGCGTAGCAGGGGGAATCGGGGAGCTGTTTTTT. Combining the CDR3 with reference TRBV9 and TRBJ2-2 gives the whole variable domain DSGVTQTPKHLITATGQRVTLRCSPRSGDLSVYWYQQSLDQGLQFLIQYYNGEERAKGNILERFSAQQFPDLHSELNLSSLELGDSALYFCASSVAGGIGELFFGEGSRLTVL.

The rearrangement joins TRBV29-1 to TRBJ1-4, with a weak D call TRBD1 (5 bases). The germline V and J ends were trimmed by 2 bases and 0 bases, with 16 bases remaining between them. Germline V gene lookup returns CDR1 SQVTM and CDR2 ANQGSEA. The CDR3 contains 17 residues. The CDR3 loop reads CSVEWGDHSTTNEKLFF. CDR3 nucleotide sequence: TGCAGCGTTGAATGGGGGGACCACTCTACAACTAATGAAAAACTGTTTTTT.

This chain links TRBV14 with TRBJ2-5, with D perhaps TRBD1 (5 bases). Looked up from germline, CDR1 is SGHDN and CDR2 is FVKESK. The CDR3 is 16 residues long. Trimming cost V 4 bases and J 0 bases, with 15 bases left between them. For the CDR3, the DNA is TGTGCCAGCAGCCTCTCGACAGCCCCAAACCAAGAGACCCAGTACTTC. It codes for CASSLSTAPNQETQYF.

The V and J genes are TRBV13 and TRBJ2-5; TRBD2 aligns across 8 bases. After removal of 6 bases from V and 6 bases from J, the junction contained 9 bases not matched to a gene. Per germline, CDR1 PRHDT and CDR2 FYEKMQ (reference sequence). This CDR3 has 14 residues. CDR3 coding DNA: TGTGCCAGCAGGCCTCGGGGGGGCTTAAAGACCCAGTACTTC. Protein sequence: CASRPRGGLKTQYF. Full variable domain (outside the CDR3, taken from reference TRBV13 and TRBJ2-5): AAGVIQSPRHLIKEKRETATLKCYPIPRHDTVYWYQQGPGQDPQFLISFYEKMQSDKGSIPDRFSAQQFSDYHSELNMSSLELGDSALYFCASRPRGGLKTQYFGPGTRLLVL.

The chain recombines TRBV28 with TRBJ2-3; a possible D gene is TRBD1 (5 bases). V dropped 5 bases and J dropped 6 bases, with 24 bases sitting between them. This CDR3 is 17 amino acids long. Germline values: CDR1 MDHEN, CDR2 SYDVKM. The CDR3 sequence is CASSASRSGKVGDTQYF. The CDR3 nucleotides read TGTGCCAGCAGTGCCTCGCGCTCAGGGAAGGTCGGGGATACGCAGTATTTT.

The rearrangement joins TRBV6-4 to TRBJ2-1; D is unclear. Between the trimmed V and J ends, which lost 5 bases and 0 bases, there was a span of 8 bases. This CDR3 has 14 residues. Germline V gene lookup returns CDR1 MRHNA and CDR2 SNTAGT. CDR3 amino acids: CASSPQSSYNEQFF. The DNA of the CDR3 is TGTGCCAGCAGTCCACAGAGCTCCTACAATGAGCAGTTCTTC.

This rearrangement joins TRBV27 to TRBJ1-2, with D possibly matching TRBD1 (5 bases). The V and J ends lost 2 bases and 4 bases respectively, with 11 bases between them. The CDR3 is made up of 14 amino acids. CDR1 and CDR2 (germline): MNHEY, SMNVEV (reference sequence). The chain's CDR3 is CASSLGPGIYGYTF. DNA of the CDR3: TGTGCCAGCAGTTTAGGGCCAGGGATCTATGGCTACACCTTC.

This clone was counted a few times. V gene TRBV7-8 combines with J gene TRBJ1-5, with unresolved D. This CDR3 comprises 16 residues. The germline V gene encodes CDR1 SGHVS and CDR2 FQNEAQ. V lost 5 bases to trimming and J lost 0 bases, with 14 bases between them. CDR3 nucleotides: TGTGCCAGCAGCCTCCGAGGCCCTTATAGCAATCAGCCCCAGCATTTT. This codes for CASSLRGPYSNQPQHF.

The V and J genes are TRBV7-6 and TRBJ2-7; 10 bases map to TRBD1. V trimming: 5 bases; J trimming: 7 bases; junction bases outside the gene matches: 11. This CDR3 has 15 residues. Germline V gene lookup returns CDR1 SGHVS and CDR2 FNYEAQ. The CDR3 nucleotides read TGTGCCAGCAGCCCAAAGAGACAGGGGGCGCGGGAGCAGTACTTC. It codes for CASSPKRQGAREQYF.

The rearrangement links TRBV29-1 to TRBJ2-1; D perhaps matches TRBD2 (5 bases). Trimming took off 6 bases at V and 0 bases at J, with 9 bases between the two ends. CDR1 SQVTM and CDR2 ANQGSEA come from the germline V gene. CDR3 length: 13 amino acids. In nucleotides, the CDR3 is TGCAGCGTGGACGAGGGCTCCTACAATGAGCAGTTCTTC. Translating it yields CSVDEGSYNEQFF.

V is TRBV29-1 and J is TRBJ2-7, with D maybe TRBD1 (6 bases). The CDR3 has 18 amino acids. Germline lookup yields CDR1 SQVTM and CDR2 ANQGSEA. Trimming left V 6 bases short and J 0 bases short, with 27 bases between. CDR3 protein: CSVVTGTKDPPISYEQYF. As DNA, the CDR3 is TGCAGCGTAGTTACCGGGACAAAGGACCCCCCTATCTCCTACGAGCAGTACTTC.

V usage is TRBV6-6 and J usage is TRBJ1-4; no clear D. The CDR3 totals 14 residues. Trimming removed 0 bases from V and 7 bases from J, with 9 bases in between. Germline lookup yields CDR1 MNHNY and CDR2 SVGAGI (reference sequence). CDR3 region: CASSYSPVCEKLFF. In DNA form, the CDR3 reads TGTGCCAGCAGTTACTCGCCGGTTTGTGAAAAACTGTTTTTT.

The genes are TRBV14 and TRBJ1-1; possible D gene TRBD1, 6 bases. Trimming took off 0 bases at V and 5 bases at J, with 19 bases between the two ends. Per germline, CDR1 SGHDN and CDR2 FVKESK. The CDR3 length is 17 residues. CDR3 coding DNA: TGTGCCAGCAGCCAAGAAATTAGTAAGGGGGGGCTGACTGAAGCTTTCTTT. Its translation: CASSQEISKGGLTEAFF.

This chain joins TRBV2 and TRBJ1-5; tentatively, D is TRBD1 (6 bases). Per germline, CDR1 SNHLY and CDR2 FYNNEI. Trimming pared 6 bases from V and 0 bases from J, leaving 15 bases between. This CDR3 has 16 residues. The DNA for the CDR3 is TGTGCCAGCAGAGGGGGACACCGCTATAGCAATCAGCCCCAGCATTTT. Protein product: CASRGGHRYSNQPQHF.

CDR3 loop: CASSLAHIPLAGGTDTQYF. Here the CDR3 DNA reads TGTGCCAGCAGCTTAGCGCACATCCCCCTAGCGGGAGGTACAGATACGCAGTATTTT. The V gene is TRBV7-2, the J gene TRBJ2-3, with 11 bases fitting TRBD2. With 0 bases clipped from V and 3 bases from J, the junction kept 11 bases outside the gene matches. The germline V gene encodes CDR1 SGHTA and CDR2 FQGNSA. This CDR3 comprises 19 residues.

The rearrangement uses TRBV4-3 and TRBJ2-7; TRBD1 is a possible D gene (5 bases). The CDR3 totals 19 residues. V dropped 0 bases and J dropped 2 bases, with 23 bases sitting between them. The germline V gene encodes CDR1 LGHNA and CDR2 YSLEER. CDR3 in amino acids: CASSQDQGVQGTGPYEQYF. The CDR3 DNA is TGCGCCAGCAGCCAAGATCAAGGGGTTCAAGGCACCGGGCCCTACGAGCAGTACTTC.

The J gene is TRBJ2-7, the V gene TRBV11-2, with 7 positions matching TRBD2. V trimming: 1 base; J trimming: 2 bases; junction bases outside the gene matches: 5. Germline V gene sequence: CDR1 SGHAT, CDR2 FQNNGV. CDR3 length equals 15 residues. The CDR3 nucleotides are TGTGCCAGCAGCTTAGCCGGGCTAGCGGCCTACGAGCAGTACTTC. This sequence encodes CASSLAGLAAYEQYF.

The chain has TRBV5-1 and TRBJ2-7; possibly TRBD1 for D (6 bases). Trimming took off 4 bases at V and 0 bases at J, with 14 bases between the two ends. The CDR3 is 15 amino acids. Germline V lookup: CDR1 SGHRS, CDR2 YFSETQ. Here the CDR3 reads CASSLGGGSSYEQYF. Written as DNA, the CDR3 is TGCGCCAGCAGCCTTGGGGGCGGATCCTCCTACGAGCAGTACTTC.

This clone showed up just a few times. The gene calls are TRBV9 and TRBJ2-1; D possibly corresponds to TRBD1 (5 bases). Trimming left V 0 bases short and J 9 bases short, with 10 bases between. Looked up from germline, CDR1 is SGDLS and CDR2 is YYNGEE. This CDR3 has 13 residues. CDR3: CASSVAERGEQFF. Written as DNA, the CDR3 is TGTGCCAGCAGCGTAGCGGAAAGGGGTGAGCAGTTCTTC.

The chain links TRBV5-8 to TRBJ1-1; tentatively, D is TRBD1 (6 bases). This CDR3 has 17 residues. The germline V gene has CDR1 SGHTS and CDR2 YDEGEE. The V and J ends lost 0 bases and 1 base respectively, with 16 bases between them. CDR3 region: CASSLAGGARPNTEAFF. For the CDR3, the DNA is TGTGCCAGCAGCTTGGCGGGGGGGGCCCGACCGAACACTGAAGCTTTCTTT.

This rearrangement joins TRBV12-5 to TRBJ1-2; 10 bases are shared with TRBD1. Germline V gives CDR1 LGHNT, CDR2 FRNRAP. This CDR3 spans 15 amino acids. The ends lost 1 base at V and 6 bases at J; junction bases unmatched: 5. The DNA for the CDR3 is TGTGCTAGTGGTTTGGGACAGGGGGCAATGGATGGCTACACCTTC. This translates into CASGLGQGAMDGYTF.

The CDR3 coding sequence is TGCGCCAGCAGCAGGACAGACTATGGCTACACCTTC. It specifies CASSRTDYGYTF. V usage is TRBV10-1 and J usage is TRBJ1-2; possible D gene TRBD1, 6 bases. This CDR3 has 12 amino acids. From germline, CDR1 is WNHNN and CDR2 SYGVQD (reference sequence). The V end was cut by 6 bases, the J end by 3 bases, with 8 bases between.

This clone was counted a single time. The CDR3 spells CASSFGTSGSTYEQYF. The CDR3 DNA follows: TGCGCCAGCAGCTTCGGGACTAGCGGGAGCACCTACGAGCAGTACTTC. The genes are TRBV5-1 and TRBJ2-7, with 14 bases fitting TRBD2. The CDR3 extends over 16 amino acids. Germline values: CDR1 SGHRS, CDR2 YFSETQ. Trimming cost V 2 bases and J 2 bases; bases outside gene matches: 3.

The genes are TRBV4-2 and TRBJ2-1, with TRBD2 matching 7 bases. Per the germline V gene, CDR1 is LGHNA and CDR2 is YNFKEQ. This CDR3 spans 22 amino acids. With V trimmed by 1 base and J by 4 bases, 25 bases remained unmatched. The DNA for the CDR3 is TGTGCCAGCAGCCAAGGAGAGAGCTCCGGGGGGTGCGGGGCGGTTTTTTACAATGAGCAGTTCTTC. Its protein product is CASSQGESSGGCGAVFYNEQFF.

The genes are TRBV19 and TRBJ2-3, with D perhaps matching TRBD1 (6 bases). CDR3 length: 15 residues. Germline CDR1 reads LNHDA; CDR2 reads SQIVND (reference sequence). The germline V and J ends were trimmed by 3 bases and 4 bases, with 14 bases remaining between them. The DNA for the CDR3 is TGTGCCAGTAGTATTCTCTGGGGGCGGCCAGATACGCAGTATTTT. It yields the protein CASSILWGRPDTQYF.